This TCR beta chain was observed in a study of blood T cells in healthy people across ages. Study-level results: Observed TCR beta diversity per million T cells went down as age went up. This fall followed a roughly linear course with age. Possibly, changes in expanded clonotypes were confounded because donor CMV status was unknown.

Germline V gene lookup returns CDR1 MNHNY and CDR2 SVGAGI (reference sequence). V lost 2 bases and J 2 bases, leaving 13 bases between the germline ends. The CDR3 runs to 16 residues. In this sample, this clonotype turned up once. Its antigen remains unknown. For the second PCR, which ran for about 7 to 11 cycles, a sample-barcoded 5' primer and a J-beta primer mix were used. MiXCR, applied by TCRdb to the 5' RACE reads, yields one record per CDR3 protein. Of roughly 830,000 distinct CDR3 sequences in the sample, around 62% are singletons; the top ten hold about a quarter. Isolated PBMCs totaled at least 6 million in each sample.

The clonotype originates from a man aged 25-40 years in good health. Material: blood. V and J are TRBV6-6 and TRBJ1-5, with no clear D. CDR3 sequence (DNA): TGTGCCAGCAGTTACACAGCTTATTTGGGCAATCAGCCCCAGCATTTT. Its protein is CASSYTAYLGNQPQHF.